Below are 11 T cell receptor beta chains sequenced from a single sample in a study of shared clonotypes between healthy human individuals. Assay: immunoSEQ multiplex PCR; the TCRdb copy retains only in-frame clones and omits some. Here the sample spans about 1.5 million clones, 95% to 99% being singletons. The sample taken for sequencing was naive CD4+ T cells sorted from blood. Subset: CD45RA+ positively selected. The receptors stem from a man under 40 in good health.

The V and J genes are TRBV14 and TRBJ2-5, with D unclear. CDR1 and CDR2 (germline): SGHDN, FVKESK. Trimming shortened V by 0 bases and J by 5 bases, and 25 bases separated the two germline ends. This CDR3 comprises 19 residues. The CDR3 protein is CASSQDWGWGAFDKETQYF. The CDR3 nucleotides are TGTGCCAGCAGCCAAGATTGGGGTTGGGGTGCTTTCGATAAGGAGACCCAGTACTTC.

The chain couples TRBV11-1 to TRBJ2-7, with D perhaps being TRBD1 or TRBD2 (5 bases each). The CDR3 is made up of 18 amino acids. The germline CDR1 and CDR2 sequences are SGHAT and FQDESV (reference sequence). V lost 0 bases, J lost 2 bases, and 20 bases lay in between. The CDR3: CASSLAGSVGAGTYEQYF. The CDR3 DNA reads as TGTGCCAGCAGCTTAGCTGGCAGCGTAGGGGCGGGTACCTACGAGCAGTACTTC.

This clone appeared a single time. This rearrangement joins TRBV2 to TRBJ2-2; perhaps TRBD1 as D (6 bases). V was clipped by 5 bases and J by 7 bases, with 11 bases between them. The CDR3 is 13 residues long. Germline V gene sequence: CDR1 SNHLY, CDR2 FYNNEI. This chain's CDR3 is CASSFQGYGELFF. The CDR3 bases are TGTGCCAGCAGTTTCCAGGGGTACGGGGAGCTGTTTTTT.

This chain joins TRBV10-2 and TRBJ2-5, with D possibly TRBD1 on 6 matching bases. Deletions cut 5 bases from V and 2 bases from J, with 12 bases between. Germline-derived CDR1 and CDR2 are WSHSY and SAAADI. The CDR3 is 14 residues long. Here the CDR3 DNA reads TGCGCCAGCAGTACGGCAGGGGCTCAAGAGACCCAGTACTTC. Amino acids: CASSTAGAQETQYF.

The chain is built from TRBV7-9 and TRBJ1-2; D is ambiguous. The germline gives CDR1 SEHNR, CDR2 FQNEAQ (reference sequence). V lost 1 base, J lost 5 bases, and 2 bases lay in between. This CDR3 has 11 residues. CDR3 region: CASSLVYGYTF. The DNA for the CDR3 is TGTGCCAGCAGCTTAGTGTATGGCTACACCTTC.

The CDR3 sequence is CSVAQSNEQFF. The CDR3 DNA reads as TGCAGCGTTGCACAGTCCAATGAGCAGTTCTTC. The rearrangement joins TRBV29-1 to TRBJ2-1; D is ambiguous. V was clipped by 4 bases and J by 6 bases, with 7 bases between them. CDR1 and CDR2 from the germline V gene are SQVTM and ANQGSEA. The CDR3 is made up of 11 amino acids.

The J gene is TRBJ1-5, the V gene TRBV5-1; TRBD1 might be the D (6 bases). CDR3 size: 16 residues. CDR1 and CDR2 (germline): SGHRS, YFSETQ. V was shortened by 6 bases and J by 2 bases, with 18 bases between the two germline ends. CDR3 sequence (DNA): TGCGCCAGCACCTCCCCGGGGACAAATGGCAATCAGCCCCAGCATTTT. It codes for CASTSPGTNGNQPQHF.

This clone was counted a single time. The chain carries TRBV10-3 and TRBJ2-5; no reliable D call. The CDR3 is 16 residues long. The V end was cut by 2 bases, the J end by 5 bases, with 18 bases between. Germline V gene data show CDR1 as ENHRY and CDR2 as SYGVKD. DNA for the CDR3: TGTGCCATCAGTGAGACGCACTCCCCGACGTTGGAGACCCAGTACTTC. This gives the protein CAISETHSPTLETQYF.

This clone was seen only once. In nucleotides, the CDR3 is TGTGCCAGCAGACTTACTAGCGGGAGTCCCAACGAGCAGTACTTC. Translation: CASRLTSGSPNEQYF. The chain recombines TRBV28 with TRBJ2-7; 11 bases fit TRBD2. Per germline, CDR1 MDHEN and CDR2 SYDVKM. V gave up 6 bases and J gave up 5 bases; unmatched junction bases: 9. CDR3 length equals 15 residues.

As for this clone: One end of the junction is discordant with germline, which a read error may explain. Here the CDR3 reads CASSLFSGRRRREGLRNHTGELFF. As DNA, the CDR3 is TGTGCCAGCAGCTTATTCAGCGGGAGGCGCCGACGGGAGGGCTTACGAAACCACACCGGGGAGCTGTTTTTT. The chain has TRBV28 and TRBJ2-2; 9 bases fit TRBD2. This CDR3 is built from 24 residues. Germline lookup yields CDR1 MDHEN and CDR2 SYDVKM.

This chain links TRBV2 with TRBJ2-7, with no clear D. The CDR3 sequence is 11 residues long. CDR1 is SNHLY and CDR2 is FYNNEI in the germline V gene. Trimming stripped 5 bases from V and 4 bases from J, with 6 bases between. For the CDR3, the DNA is TGTGCCAGCAGTCAGGCTTACGAGCAGTACTTC. This translates into CASSQAYEQYF.